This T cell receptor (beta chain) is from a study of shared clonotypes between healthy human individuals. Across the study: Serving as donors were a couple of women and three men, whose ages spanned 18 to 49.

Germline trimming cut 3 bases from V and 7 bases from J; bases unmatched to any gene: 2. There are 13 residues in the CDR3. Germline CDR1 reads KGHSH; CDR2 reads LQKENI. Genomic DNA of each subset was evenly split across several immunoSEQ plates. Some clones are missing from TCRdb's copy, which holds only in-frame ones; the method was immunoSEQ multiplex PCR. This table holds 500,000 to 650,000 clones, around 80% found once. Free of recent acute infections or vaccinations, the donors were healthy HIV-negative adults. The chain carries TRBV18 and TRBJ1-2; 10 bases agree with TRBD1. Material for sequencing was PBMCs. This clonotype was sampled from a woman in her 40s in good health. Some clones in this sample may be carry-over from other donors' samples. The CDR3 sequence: CASSPGQGGGYTF. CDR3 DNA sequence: TGTGCCAGCTCACCCGGACAGGGGGGTGGCTACACCTTC.